This T cell receptor beta chain emerged from a study of blood T cell repertoires in COVID-19. Generated by immunoSEQ multiplex PCR, the TCRdb table keeps only in-frame clones and is missing some. The sample contains more than 65,000 clones, 87% of which appear only once. Germline V lookup: CDR1 DFQATT, CDR2 SNEGSKA (reference sequence). The V end was cut by 3 bases, the J end by 2 bases, with 14 bases between. CDR3 length equals 16 residues. Input material: peripheral blood. This chain joins TRBV20-1 and TRBJ1-6; D is possibly TRBD1 (5 bases). The sequence came from a man in his sixties with acute or convalescent COVID-19. The CDR3 spells CSASGNRTPYNSPLHF. CDR3 bases: TGCAGTGCTAGTGGGAACAGGACCCCCTATAATTCACCCCTCCACTTT.